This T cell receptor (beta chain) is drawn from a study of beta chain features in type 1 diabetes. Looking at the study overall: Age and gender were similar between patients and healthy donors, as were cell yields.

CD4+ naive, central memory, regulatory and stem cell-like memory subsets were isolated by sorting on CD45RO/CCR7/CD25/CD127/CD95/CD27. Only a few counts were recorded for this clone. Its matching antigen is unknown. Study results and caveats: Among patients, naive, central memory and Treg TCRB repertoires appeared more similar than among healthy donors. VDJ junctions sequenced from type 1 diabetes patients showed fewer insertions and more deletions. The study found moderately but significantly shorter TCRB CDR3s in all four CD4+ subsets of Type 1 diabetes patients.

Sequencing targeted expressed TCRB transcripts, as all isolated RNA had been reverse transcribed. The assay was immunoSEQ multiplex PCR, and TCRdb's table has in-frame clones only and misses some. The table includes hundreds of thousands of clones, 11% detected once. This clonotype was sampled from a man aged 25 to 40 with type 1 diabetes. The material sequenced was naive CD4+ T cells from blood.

This chain's CDR3 is CSVLGSGGNYNEQFF. In nucleotides, the CDR3 is TGCAGCGTCTTGGGTTCGGGGGGCAATTACAATGAGCAGTTCTTC. This chain uses TRBV29-1 with TRBJ2-1; D may be TRBD2 (7 bases). V lost 6 bases, J lost 4 bases, and 19 bases lay in between. The CDR3 loop spans 15 amino acids. In germline, CDR1 is SQVTM, CDR2 ANQGSEA.